Sequencing of this T cell receptor beta chain was carried out in a study of spatial heterogeneity in lung cancer. Study overall: There were consistently more beta-chain sequences detected than alpha-chain sequences. Regarding the study as a whole: TCRs found ubiquitously expanded in tumor appeared in blood more at resection than at follow-up.

TCRdb recomputed calls from the 5' RACE reads with MiXCR, one row per CDR3 protein. Of thousands of distinct CDR3 sequences in the sample, about 24% were seen once. Specified time point: sample taken at primary tumor resection. Frozen PBMC, nontumor lung or tumor provided whole RNA, which was sequenced unsorted. The donor group consisted of under 95 patients who had untreated, early-stage non-small cell lung cancer. Germline lookup yields CDR1 LGHNA and CDR2 YSLEER. The CDR3 runs to 18 residues. V dropped 0 bases and J dropped 5; count of bases not matched to a gene: 14. This clonotype has just a few counts. What it recognizes is unknown. A library prepared for alpha chains yielded this beta chain as an off-target read; its size is of little meaning.

Sequenced here: PBMCs, sampled at surgery. The TCR comes from a female donor with early-stage non-small cell lung cancer. The chain uses TRBV4-3 and TRBJ2-7, with 9 positions matching TRBD2. The CDR3 here is CASSQDFIGSGRLNEQYF. The CDR3 coding sequence is TGCGCCAGCAGCCAAGACTTTATCGGAAGCGGGAGGTTGAACGAGCAGTACTTC.